The 25 T cell receptor beta chains given below trace back to one sample, sequenced in a study of OX40 agonist ivuxolimab in advanced cancers. TCRdb's copy holds only in-frame clones and misses some; the assay was immunoSEQ multiplex PCR. The sample yields roughly 54,000 clones, approximately 84% seen once. The sample consisted of CD4+ or CD8+ T cells sorted from blood, taken in a trial of the OX40 agonist ivuxolimab. These receptors were obtained from an adult with an advanced solid tumor such as melanoma, head and neck, liver or kidney cancer.

The table lists this clone with a few counts. This chain joins TRBV5-1 and TRBJ2-2; TRBD1 matches at 8 bases. Germline values: CDR1 SGHRS, CDR2 YFSETQ. Unmatched junction bases numbered 8, after V lost 5 bases and J lost 5 bases. The CDR3 contains 15 residues. The CDR3, as DNA: TGCGCCAGCAGGCTCGACAGGGGATGGACCGGGGAGCTGTTTTTT. This encodes CASRLDRGWTGELFF.

The chain recombines TRBV5-4 with TRBJ2-5; D not resolved. The V and J ends lost 0 bases and 2 bases respectively, with 5 bases between them. Per germline, CDR1 SGHNT and CDR2 YYREEE (reference sequence). The CDR3 length is 13 residues. This chain's CDR3 is CASSLDQQETQYF. The CDR3 DNA sequence: TGTGCCAGCAGCTTGGACCAGCAAGAGACCCAGTACTTC.

The chain uses TRBV11-2 and TRBJ2-3; D remains unclear. CDR3 size: 15 residues. With 5 bases removed from V and 0 bases from J, the gap between germline ends came to 12 bases. CDR1 is SGHAT and CDR2 is FQNNGV in the germline V gene. The DNA for the CDR3 is TGTGCCAGCAGCCCTAGGCGAACTAGCACAGATACGCAGTATTTT. As protein: CASSPRRTSTDTQYF. The full variable domain, with the rest looked up from reference TRBV11-2 and TRBJ2-3, is EAGVAQSPRYKIIEKRQSVAFWCNPISGHATLYWYQQILGQGPKLLIQFQNNGVVDDSQLPKDRFSAERLKGVDSTLKIQPAKLEDSAVYLCASSPRRTSTDTQYFGPGTRLTVL.

V is TRBV30 and J is TRBJ2-7, with D uncertain. CDR1 and CDR2 (germline): GTSNPN, SVGIG (reference sequence). This CDR3 is built from 13 residues. V was pared by 0 bases and J by 6 bases, with 12 bases between. CDR3 sequence reads: CAWSVDLRGEQYF. The CDR3 coding sequence is TGTGCCTGGAGTGTGGACCTTAGAGGCGAGCAGTACTTC.

The chain couples TRBV27 to TRBJ1-5; D is perhaps TRBD1 (6 bases). CDR3 length: 17 residues. Looked up from germline, CDR1 is MNHEY and CDR2 is SMNVEV (reference sequence). Trimming shortened V by 5 bases and J by 1 base, and 18 bases separated the two germline ends. The CDR3 DNA is TGTGCCAGCAGTCCTCTTCGACAGGCTGTGAGCAATCAGCCCCAGCATTTT. Protein sequence: CASSPLRQAVSNQPQHF.

This chain links TRBV19 with TRBJ2-7, with 8 bases that match TRBD1. This CDR3 spans 14 amino acids. After removal of 6 bases from V and 7 bases from J, the junction contained 11 bases not matched to a gene. In germline, CDR1 is LNHDA, CDR2 SQIVND (reference sequence). The DNA for the CDR3 is TGTGCCAGTAGCCTTCCGGGACAGGAGAGGGAGCAGTACTTC. Protein sequence: CASSLPGQEREQYF.

This clone is medium-sized by share. This rearrangement joins TRBV6-6 to TRBJ1-5; a weak D match, TRBD1 (6 bases). The germline V and J ends were trimmed by 5 bases and 7 bases, with 12 bases remaining between them. The germline CDR1 and CDR2 sequences are MNHNY and SVGAGI (reference sequence). The CDR3 loop spans 13 amino acids. The CDR3 DNA sequence: TGTGCCAGCAGTAACGGGGGCAGACAGCCCCAGCATTTT. Translated, it gives CASSNGGRQPQHF.

The V call is TRBV7-9, the J call TRBJ2-2; D unclear. Trimming removed 4 bases at V and 4 bases at J, with 10 bases between. Per the germline V gene, CDR1 is SEHNR and CDR2 is FQNEAQ (reference sequence). The CDR3 extends over 14 amino acids. This CDR3 reads CASSYTVITGELFF. CDR3 DNA: TGTGCCAGCAGCTATACAGTGATCACCGGGGAGCTGTTTTTT.

The chain links TRBV28 to TRBJ1-2, with D possibly being TRBD1 (6 bases). The germline gives CDR1 MDHEN, CDR2 SYDVKM. CDR3 length: 17 residues. Trimming removed 2 bases at V and 0 bases at J, with 16 bases between. The CDR3 DNA follows: TGTGCCAGCAGTTTAGGACAGCGGAAGAACGCTAACTATGGCTACACCTTC. Translating it yields CASSLGQRKNANYGYTF.

The V and J genes are TRBV25-1 and TRBJ2-1; no clear D gene. V dropped 2 bases and J dropped 10 bases, with 15 bases sitting between them. CDR1 is MGHDK, CDR2 SYGVNS, per germline. CDR3 length: 14 residues. In DNA, the CDR3 is TGTGCCAGCAGTGAAAGCGTGACGGCAATAGAGCAGTTCTTC. Its protein is CASSESVTAIEQFF.

The chain joins TRBV7-2 to TRBJ2-1, with 8 bases identical to TRBD1. This CDR3 is 15 amino acids long. The germline CDR1 and CDR2 sequences are SGHTA and FQGNSA. V lost 2 bases to trimming and J lost 9 bases; unmatched junction nucleotides: 9. The chain's CDR3 is CASSLRTGIPGEQFF. CDR3 DNA sequence: TGTGCCAGCAGCTTAAGGACAGGGATCCCCGGTGAGCAGTTCTTC. The entire variable domain, with the rest obtained from reference TRBV7-2 and TRBJ2-1, is as follows: GAGVSQSPSNKVTEKGKDVELRCDPISGHTALYWYRQSLGQGLEFLIYFQGNSAPDKSGLPSDRFSAERTGGSVSTLTIQRTQQEDSAVYLCASSLRTGIPGEQFFGPGTRLTVL.

This clone was picked up one time. This chain uses TRBV10-1 with TRBJ2-1, with D unresolved. Germline V gives CDR1 WNHNN, CDR2 SYGVQD (reference sequence). The CDR3 runs 12 residues. V was shortened by 3 bases and J by 6 bases, with 6 bases between the two germline ends. CDR3 coding DNA: TGCGCCAGCAGTGACCAAGGCAATGAGCAGTTCTTC. Protein product: CASSDQGNEQFF.

J is TRBJ2-1 and V is TRBV18, with TRBD2 matching 9 bases. With V trimmed by 3 bases and J by 8 bases, 14 bases remained unmatched. Germline values: CDR1 KGHSH, CDR2 LQKENI. The CDR3 extends over 17 amino acids. In nucleotides, the CDR3 is TGTGCCAGCTCACCCGCTCGGTTCGGCGGGAGGGCGTATGAGCAGTTCTTC. Translated: CASSPARFGGRAYEQFF.

This clone was observed a single time. The chain has TRBV7-2 and TRBJ1-6; the D is unclear. The CDR3 length is 15 residues. Trimming stripped 5 bases from V and 5 bases from J, with 13 bases between. Germline CDR1 reads SGHTA; CDR2 reads FQGNSA. This chain's CDR3 is CASSPRSGDNSPLHF. The CDR3 DNA is TGTGCCAGCAGCCCGAGAAGTGGTGATAATTCACCCCTCCACTTT.

The chain carries TRBV6-1 and TRBJ2-5; D is undetermined. CDR3 length equals 14 residues. Germline CDR1 MNHNS, CDR2 SASEGT. Trimming pared 6 bases from V and 2 bases from J, leaving 13 bases between. CDR3 in DNA: TGTGCCAGCAGCCTCCCCCCTCGGCAAGAGACCCAGTACTTC. Translated: CASSLPPRQETQYF.

This clone showed up just once. The V call is TRBV10-1, the J call TRBJ2-3; possible D gene TRBD1, 5 bases. Trimming took off 6 bases at V and 4 bases at J, with 14 bases between the two ends. The CDR3 covers 14 residues. Germline V lookup: CDR1 WNHNN, CDR2 SYGVQD (reference sequence). The CDR3 loop reads CASRASIGADTQYF. The CDR3 bases are TGCGCCAGCAGGGCTTCGATAGGGGCAGATACGCAGTATTTT.

This clone was seen only once. This chain uses TRBV9 with TRBJ2-3, with D possibly TRBD2 on 6 matching bases. Germline-derived CDR1 and CDR2 are SGDLS and YYNGEE. V was shortened by 4 bases and J by 2 bases, with 20 bases between the two germline ends. This CDR3 comprises 17 residues. In DNA form, the CDR3 reads TGTGCCAGCAGCTTCGGGAGAACTCCGGCGAACACAGATACGCAGTATTTT. Its translation is CASSFGRTPANTDTQYF.

The chain combines TRBV18 with TRBJ2-7; possibly TRBD2 for D (5 bases). V dropped 6 bases and J dropped 3 bases, with 9 bases sitting between them. Germline V gives CDR1 KGHSH, CDR2 LQKENI. This CDR3 is 12 amino acids long. CDR3 DNA sequence: TGTGCCAGCTCCCACGGGGTCTACGAGCAGTACTTC. As protein: CASSHGVYEQYF.

The chain recombines TRBV4-1 with TRBJ1-2; TRBD1 matches 7 bases. Per the germline V gene, CDR1 is MGHRA and CDR2 is YSYEKL. V lost 3 bases to trimming and J lost 5 bases; unmatched junction nucleotides: 3. The CDR3 covers 13 residues. Here the CDR3 reads CASSQADRYGYTF. The CDR3 DNA reads TGCGCCAGCAGCCAGGCGGACAGGTATGGCTACACCTTC.

The chain has TRBV18 and TRBJ2-6; D gene uncertain. The CDR3 length is 16 residues. In germline, CDR1 is KGHSH, CDR2 LQKENI. V was shortened by 2 bases and J by 0 bases, with 8 bases between the two germline ends. The CDR3 nucleotides are TGTGCCAGCTCACCAACACAGCGCTCTGGGGCCAACGTCCTGACTTTC. This translates into CASSPTQRSGANVLTF. The variable domain in full, with the rest retrieved from reference TRBV18 and TRBJ2-6, is NAGVMQNPRHLVRRRGQEARLRCSPMKGHSHVYWYRQLPEEGLKFMVYLQKENIIDESGMPKERFSAEFPKEGPSILRIQQVVRGDSAAYFCASSPTQRSGANVLTFGAGSRLTVL.

The chain combines TRBV27 with TRBJ1-1, with D unresolved. The CDR3 runs to 14 residues. Deletions cut 5 bases from V and 1 base from J, with 11 bases between. The germline V gene encodes CDR1 MNHEY and CDR2 SMNVEV (reference sequence). CDR3 amino acids: CASSVRDPNTEAFF. CDR3 nucleotide sequence: TGTGCCAGCAGTGTCCGGGATCCGAACACTGAAGCTTTCTTT.

V and J are TRBV5-6 and TRBJ1-4, with 9 bases fitting TRBD1. CDR1 and CDR2 (germline): SGHDT, YYEEEE. Trimming at V came to 4 bases and at J to 8 bases, leaving 6 bases not matched to a gene. There are 14 residues in the CDR3. The CDR3 region is CASSETGGGEKLFF. For the CDR3, the DNA is TGTGCCAGCAGCGAGACAGGGGGAGGGGAAAAACTGTTTTTT.

The chain links TRBV2 to TRBJ2-7; TRBD2 matches at 13 bases. Per the germline V gene, CDR1 is SNHLY and CDR2 is FYNNEI. CDR3 length: 15 residues. With 6 bases clipped from V and 3 bases from J, the junction kept 5 bases outside the gene matches. The CDR3 region has the DNA TGTGCCAGCAGGGGGACTAGCGGGAATTTCTACGAGCAGTACTTC. This translates into CASRGTSGNFYEQYF.

This chain joins TRBV5-1 and TRBJ2-7; perhaps TRBD2 as D (5 bases). Trimming took 1 base from V and 2 from J, leaving 13 bases between them. This CDR3 spans 15 amino acids. In germline, CDR1 is SGHRS, CDR2 YFSETQ. The CDR3, as DNA: TGCGCCAGCAGCTTGAGCGCTAGCAAGGCCTACGAGCAGTACTTC. Its translation: CASSLSASKAYEQYF.

This chain joins TRBV29-1 and TRBJ2-2; 7 bases line up with TRBD2. V shed 0 bases and J 5 bases; nucleotides not matched to a gene: 6. CDR1 SQVTM and CDR2 ANQGSEA come from the germline V gene. The CDR3 sequence is 15 residues long. The CDR3, as DNA: TGCAGCGTTGAAGAACACGGAGCGGGGACCGGGGAGCTGTTTTTT. This encodes CSVEEHGAGTGELFF.